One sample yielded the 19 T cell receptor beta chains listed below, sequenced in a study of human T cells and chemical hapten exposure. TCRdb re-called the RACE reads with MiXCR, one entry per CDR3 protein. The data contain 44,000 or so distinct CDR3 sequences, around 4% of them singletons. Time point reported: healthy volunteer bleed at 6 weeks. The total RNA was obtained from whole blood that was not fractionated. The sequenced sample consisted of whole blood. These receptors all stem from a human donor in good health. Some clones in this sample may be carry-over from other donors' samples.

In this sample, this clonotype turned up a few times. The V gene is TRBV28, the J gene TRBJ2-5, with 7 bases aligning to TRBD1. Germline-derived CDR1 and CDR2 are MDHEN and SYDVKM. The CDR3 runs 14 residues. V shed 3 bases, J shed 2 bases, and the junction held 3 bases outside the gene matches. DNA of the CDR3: TGTGCCAGCAGTTTCTCGGACAGGCAAGAGACCCAGTACTTC. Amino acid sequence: CASSFSDRQETQYF. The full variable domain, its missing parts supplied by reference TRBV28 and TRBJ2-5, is DVKVTQSSRYLVKRTGEKVFLECVQDMDHENMFWYRQDPGLGLRLIYFSYDVKMKEKGDIPEGYSVSREKKERFSLILESASTNQTSMYLCASSFSDRQETQYFGPGTRLLVL.

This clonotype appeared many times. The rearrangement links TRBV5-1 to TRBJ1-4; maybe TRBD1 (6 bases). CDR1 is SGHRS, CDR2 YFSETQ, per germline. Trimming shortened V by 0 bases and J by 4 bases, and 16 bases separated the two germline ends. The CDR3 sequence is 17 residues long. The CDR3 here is CASSLGTAPAFNEKLFF. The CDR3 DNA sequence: TGCGCCAGCAGCTTGGGGACAGCTCCGGCCTTTAATGAAAAACTGTTTTTT.

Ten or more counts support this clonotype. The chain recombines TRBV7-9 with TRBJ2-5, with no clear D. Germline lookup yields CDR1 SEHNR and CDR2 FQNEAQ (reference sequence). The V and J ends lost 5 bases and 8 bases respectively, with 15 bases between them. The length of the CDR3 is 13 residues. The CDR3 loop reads CASSRTSYRTQYF. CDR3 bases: TGTGCCAGCAGCCGTACCTCTTATCGAACCCAGTACTTC.

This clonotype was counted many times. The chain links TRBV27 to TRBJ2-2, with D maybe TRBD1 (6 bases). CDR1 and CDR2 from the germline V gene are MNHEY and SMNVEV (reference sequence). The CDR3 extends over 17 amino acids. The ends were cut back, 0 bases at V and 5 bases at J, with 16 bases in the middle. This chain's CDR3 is CASSLSPNREVTGELFF. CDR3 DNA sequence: TGTGCCAGCAGTTTATCTCCTAACAGGGAAGTAACCGGGGAGCTGTTTTTT.

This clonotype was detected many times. DNA of the CDR3: TGTGCCAGCAGTGACGAGCGGGAGAGCGACGAGCAGTACTTC. The encoded protein is CASSDERESDEQYF. V usage is TRBV25-1 and J usage is TRBJ2-7; 8 nucleotides match TRBD2. CDR3 length: 14 amino acids. The junction had 6 bases not matched to a gene; V was cut back by 3 bases and J by 5 bases. Germline V gives CDR1 MGHDK, CDR2 SYGVNS.

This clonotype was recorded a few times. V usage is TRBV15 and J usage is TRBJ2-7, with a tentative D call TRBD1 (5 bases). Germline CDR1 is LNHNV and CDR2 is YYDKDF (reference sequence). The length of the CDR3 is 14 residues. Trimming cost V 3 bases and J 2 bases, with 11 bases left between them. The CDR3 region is CATSRATQAYEQYF. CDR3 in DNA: TGTGCCACCAGCAGGGCGACACAGGCCTACGAGCAGTACTTC.

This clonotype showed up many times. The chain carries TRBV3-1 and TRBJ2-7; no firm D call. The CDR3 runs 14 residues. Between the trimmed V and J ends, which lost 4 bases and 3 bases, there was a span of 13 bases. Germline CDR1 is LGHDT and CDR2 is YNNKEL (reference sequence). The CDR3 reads CASSPGDRDYEQYF. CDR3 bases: TGTGCCAGCAGCCCGGGCGACCGTGACTACGAGCAGTACTTC.

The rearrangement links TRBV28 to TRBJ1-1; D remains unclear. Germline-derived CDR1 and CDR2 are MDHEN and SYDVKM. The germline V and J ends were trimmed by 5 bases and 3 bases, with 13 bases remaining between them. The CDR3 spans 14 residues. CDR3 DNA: TGTGCCAGCAGTCCCTACCATCCGGACACTGAAGCTTTCTTT. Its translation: CASSPYHPDTEAFF.

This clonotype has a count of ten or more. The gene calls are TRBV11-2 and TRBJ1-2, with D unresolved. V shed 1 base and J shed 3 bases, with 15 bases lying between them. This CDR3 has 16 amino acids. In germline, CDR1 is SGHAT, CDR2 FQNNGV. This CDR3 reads CASSLVRSGWDYGYTF. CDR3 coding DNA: TGTGCCAGCAGCTTAGTTCGGTCTGGGTGGGACTATGGCTACACCTTC.

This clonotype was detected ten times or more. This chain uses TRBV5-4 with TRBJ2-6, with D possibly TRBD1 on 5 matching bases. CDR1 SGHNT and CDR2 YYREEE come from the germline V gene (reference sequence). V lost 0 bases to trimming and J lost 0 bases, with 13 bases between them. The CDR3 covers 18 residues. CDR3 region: CASSLAFDSYSGANVLTF. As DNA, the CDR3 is TGTGCCAGCAGCTTGGCCTTCGACAGTTACTCTGGGGCCAACGTCCTGACTTTC.

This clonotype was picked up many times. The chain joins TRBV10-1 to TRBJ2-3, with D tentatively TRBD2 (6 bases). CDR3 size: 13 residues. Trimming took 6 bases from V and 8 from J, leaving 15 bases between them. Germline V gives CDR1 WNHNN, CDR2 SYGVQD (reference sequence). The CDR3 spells CASSTLARGTQYF. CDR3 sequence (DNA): TGCGCCAGCAGCACTCTTGCGCGGGGTACGCAGTATTTT.

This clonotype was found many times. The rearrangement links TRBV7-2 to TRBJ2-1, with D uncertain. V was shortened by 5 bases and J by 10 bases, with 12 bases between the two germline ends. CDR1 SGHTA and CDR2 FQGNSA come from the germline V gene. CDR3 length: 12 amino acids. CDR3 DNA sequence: TGTGCCAGCAGCCCCCCGAGCCTCGAGCAGTTCTTC. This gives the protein CASSPPSLEQFF.

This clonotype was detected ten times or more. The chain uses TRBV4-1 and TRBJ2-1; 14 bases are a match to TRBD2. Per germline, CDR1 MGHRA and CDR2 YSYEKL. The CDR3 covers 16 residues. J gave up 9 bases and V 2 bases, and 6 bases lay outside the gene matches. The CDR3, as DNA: TGCGCCAGCAGCCAACCGACTAGCGGGAGGGCCGTTGAGCAGTTCTTC. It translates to CASSQPTSGRAVEQFF.

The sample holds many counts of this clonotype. The DNA of the CDR3 is TGTGCCAGCAGTTTATATGAGGGATATGAAGCTTTCTTT. The encoded protein is CASSLYEGYEAFF. V is TRBV28 and J is TRBJ1-1; D is undetermined. The CDR3 contains 13 residues. V was trimmed by 1 base and J by 7 bases, leaving 10 bases between them. Germline values: CDR1 MDHEN, CDR2 SYDVKM.

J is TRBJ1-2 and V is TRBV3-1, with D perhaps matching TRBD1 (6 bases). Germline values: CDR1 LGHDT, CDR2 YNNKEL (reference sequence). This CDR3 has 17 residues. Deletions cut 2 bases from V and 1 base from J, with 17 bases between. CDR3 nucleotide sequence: TGTGCCAGCAGCCAATCCATTACGGGGGGCGGTAACTATGGCTACACCTTC. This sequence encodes CASSQSITGGGNYGYTF.

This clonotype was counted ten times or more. CDR3 bases: TGCAGTGCTGGAGTCGTCGCGGGAGGCCCCAATGAGCAGTTCTTC. Amino acids: CSAGVVAGGPNEQFF. The chain joins TRBV20-1 to TRBJ2-1, with TRBD2 matching 8 bases. CDR3 length: 15 amino acids. CDR1 and CDR2 from the germline V gene are DFQATT and SNEGSKA (reference sequence). Trimming at V came to 5 bases and at J to 6 bases, leaving 12 bases not matched to a gene.

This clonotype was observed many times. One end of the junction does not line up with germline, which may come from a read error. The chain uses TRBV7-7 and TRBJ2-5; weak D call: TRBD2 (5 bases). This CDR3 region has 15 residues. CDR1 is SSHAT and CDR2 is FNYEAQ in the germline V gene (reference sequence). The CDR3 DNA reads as TGTGCTAGCAGCTTAGCGCGGTCAGGACAAGAGACCCAGTACTTC. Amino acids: CASSLARSGQETQYF.

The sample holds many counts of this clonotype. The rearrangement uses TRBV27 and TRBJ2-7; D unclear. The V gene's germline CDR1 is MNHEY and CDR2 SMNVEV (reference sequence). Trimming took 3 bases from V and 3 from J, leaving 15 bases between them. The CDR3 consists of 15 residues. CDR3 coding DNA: TGTGCCAGCAGTTTGAGGCAGGTGAATCACTACGAGCAGTACTTC. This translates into CASSLRQVNHYEQYF.

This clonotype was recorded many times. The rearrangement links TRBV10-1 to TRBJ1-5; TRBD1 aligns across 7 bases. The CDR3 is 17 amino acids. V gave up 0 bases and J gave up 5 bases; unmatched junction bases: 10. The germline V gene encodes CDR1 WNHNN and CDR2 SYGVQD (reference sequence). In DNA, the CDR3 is TGCGCCAGCAGTGAGTCGGGACAGCAAGCTATTTATCAGCCCCAGCATTTT. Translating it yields CASSESGQQAIYQPQHF.